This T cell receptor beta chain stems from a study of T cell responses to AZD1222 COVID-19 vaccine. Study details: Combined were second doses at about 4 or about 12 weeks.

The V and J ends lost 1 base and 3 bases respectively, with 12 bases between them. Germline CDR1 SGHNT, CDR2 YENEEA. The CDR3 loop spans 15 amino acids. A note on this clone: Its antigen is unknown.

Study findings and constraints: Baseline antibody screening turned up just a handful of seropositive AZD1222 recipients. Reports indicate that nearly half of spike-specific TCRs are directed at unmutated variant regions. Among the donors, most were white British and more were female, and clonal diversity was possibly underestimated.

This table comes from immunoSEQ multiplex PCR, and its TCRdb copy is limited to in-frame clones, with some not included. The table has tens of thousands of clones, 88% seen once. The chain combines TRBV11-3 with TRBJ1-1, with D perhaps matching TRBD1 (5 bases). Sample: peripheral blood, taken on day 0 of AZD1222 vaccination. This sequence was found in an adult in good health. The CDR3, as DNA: TGTGCCAGCAGCTTAGGCGGGGCCTTGGACACTGAAGCTTTCTTT. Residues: CASSLGGALDTEAFF.